This entry is about one T cell receptor (beta chain). Germline assignment: CDR1 MNHEY and CDR2 SMNVEV (reference sequence). V was shortened by 5 bases and J by 2 bases, with 10 bases between the two germline ends. The CDR3 extends over 15 amino acids. This entry belongs to a study of T cell responses to AZD1222 COVID-19 vaccine. Overall study: Pooling covered second doses at about 4 or about 12 weeks.

TCRdb keeps only in-frame clones here, not all; method: immunoSEQ multiplex PCR. Among about 92,000 clones listed, approximately 91% were seen once. The V gene is TRBV27, the J gene TRBJ2-6, with D perhaps TRBD2 (6 bases). This specimen consisted of peripheral blood, obtained on day 0 of AZD1222 vaccination. The receptor comes from an adult in good health. The CDR3 loop reads CASSRAGPGANVLTF. The CDR3 DNA reads as TGTGCCAGCAGTCGTGCGGGGCCTGGGGCCAACGTCCTGACTTTC.